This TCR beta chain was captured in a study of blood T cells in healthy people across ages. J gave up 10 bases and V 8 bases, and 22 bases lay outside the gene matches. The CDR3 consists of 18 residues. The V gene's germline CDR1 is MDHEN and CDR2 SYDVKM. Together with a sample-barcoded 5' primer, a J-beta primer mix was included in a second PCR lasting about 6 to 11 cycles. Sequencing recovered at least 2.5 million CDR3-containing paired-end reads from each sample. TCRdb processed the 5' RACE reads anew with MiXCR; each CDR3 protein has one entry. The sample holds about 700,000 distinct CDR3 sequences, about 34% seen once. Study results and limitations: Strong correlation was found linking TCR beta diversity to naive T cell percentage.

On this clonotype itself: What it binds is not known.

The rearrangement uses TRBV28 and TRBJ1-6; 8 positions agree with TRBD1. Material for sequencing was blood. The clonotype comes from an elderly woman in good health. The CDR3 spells CASLDPTGVFAMGSPLHF. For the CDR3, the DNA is TGTGCCAGCCTAGACCCGACAGGGGTATTCGCTATGGGGTCACCCCTCCACTTT.